These 12 T cell receptor beta chains share one sample of origin, sequenced in a study of blood T cells in healthy people across ages. The authors ran a second PCR of about 6 to 11 cycles using a sample-barcoded 5' primer and a J-beta primer mix. TCRdb called the 5' RACE reads again in MiXCR, with one record for every CDR3 protein. The profile shows 1,500,000 or so distinct CDR3 sequences, 35% to 45% of them singletons. Sample: blood. Receptors originate from a woman under 30 in good health.

This clonotype has only a few counts. This chain joins TRBV12-3 or TRBV12-4 and TRBJ1-5; 9 bases map to TRBD1. Trimming removed 4 bases from V and 6 bases from J; junction bases left unmatched: 4. This CDR3 comprises 14 residues. The CDR3 DNA reads TGTGCCAGCAGTTGGACAGGGGAGGGTCAGCCCCAGCATTTT. Encoded protein: CASSWTGEGQPQHF.

The chain joins TRBV27 to TRBJ1-1; TRBD1 is a possible D gene (5 bases). Germline-derived CDR1 and CDR2 are MNHEY and SMNVEV (reference sequence). CDR3 length: 14 amino acids. Deletions cut 4 bases from V and 2 bases from J, with 11 bases between. The CDR3 protein is CASSSGQSNTEAFF. CDR3 in DNA: TGTGCCAGCAGTTCAGGACAATCAAACACTGAAGCTTTCTTT.

The V gene is TRBV5-1, the J gene TRBJ2-5; 8 bases match TRBD2. The better agreement between TRBJ2-7 and the DNA end casts doubt on the J call. CDR3 length: 14 amino acids. CDR1 is SGHRS and CDR2 is YFSETQ in the germline V gene. This chain's CDR3 is CASSVELAVYEQYF. CDR3 DNA: TGCGCCAGCAGCGTGGAACTAGCGGTCTACGAGCAGTACTTC.

The chain is built from TRBV6-2 or TRBV6-3 and TRBJ1-2; D not resolved. The germline V gene encodes CDR1 MNHEY and CDR2 SVGEGT. The CDR3 sequence is 14 residues long. The V end lost 5 bases, the J end lost 2 bases, and 12 bases lay between the germline ends. CDR3 loop: CASSKEGFNYGYTF. DNA of the CDR3: TGTGCCAGCAGTAAGGAGGGATTCAACTATGGCTACACCTTC.

This chain joins TRBV11-2 and TRBJ2-2; D might be TRBD1 or TRBD2, each matching 5 bases. Germline V gene data show CDR1 as SGHAT and CDR2 as FQNNGV. V shed 5 bases and J shed 2 bases, with 18 bases lying between them. This CDR3 spans 17 amino acids. This CDR3 is CASSHPTSGPNTGELFF. The CDR3 nucleotides read TGTGCCAGCAGCCACCCAACCTCGGGACCCAACACCGGGGAGCTGTTTTTT.

The CDR3 loop is CATSDRFTDTQYF. The CDR3, as DNA: TGTGCCACCAGTGACAGATTCACAGATACGCAGTATTTT. This chain joins TRBV24-1 and TRBJ2-3; no clear D. Germline V gives CDR1 KGHDR, CDR2 SFDVKD. The germline V and J ends were trimmed by 4 bases and 2 bases, with 6 bases remaining between them. This CDR3 spans 13 amino acids.

This clonotype was picked up a small number of times. The chain joins TRBV6-2 or TRBV6-3 to TRBJ2-5; 8 nucleotides agree with TRBD1. Germline V gene sequence: CDR1 MNHEY, CDR2 SVGEGT. The V and J ends lost 6 bases and 11 bases, in that order; junction bases with no gene match: 17. The CDR3 consists of 15 residues. CDR3 loop: CASSTAGTGSNEQYF. The CDR3 nucleotides read TGTGCCAGCAGCACCGCCGGGACAGGTAGTAATGAGCAGTACTTC.

The rearrangement uses TRBV4-3 and TRBJ2-1, with 12 bases aligning to TRBD2. After removal of 2 bases from V and 8 bases from J, the junction contained 10 bases not matched to a gene. Germline V lookup: CDR1 LGHNA, CDR2 YSLEER. The CDR3 is 17 residues long. In DNA form, the CDR3 reads TGCGCCAGCAGCCAACCGACTAGCGGGAGCCGATTCTATGAGCAGTTCTTC. Its translation is CASSQPTSGSRFYEQFF.

The V call is TRBV28, the J call TRBJ2-5, with 9 positions matching TRBD1. Trimming cost V 6 bases and J 4 bases; bases outside gene matches: 3. Germline V gene sequence: CDR1 MDHEN, CDR2 SYDVKM. The CDR3 spans 13 residues. CDR3 in amino acids: CASSRDRVETQYF. The DNA for the CDR3 is TGTGCCAGCAGCCGGGACAGGGTAGAGACCCAGTACTTC. Full variable domain (remainder filled in from reference TRBV28 and TRBJ2-5): DVKVTQSSRYLVKRTGEKVFLECVQDMDHENMFWYRQDPGLGLRLIYFSYDVKMKEKGDIPEGYSVSREKKERFSLILESASTNQTSMYLCASSRDRVETQYFGPGTRLLVL.

This clonotype was recorded a few times. The chain employs TRBV7-9 and TRBJ1-2; possibly TRBD1 for D (6 bases). The V end was cut by 6 bases, the J end by 0 bases, with 11 bases between. This CDR3 comprises 14 residues. The germline V gene has CDR1 SEHNR and CDR2 FQNEAQ (reference sequence). The CDR3 DNA follows: TGTGCCAGCAGTCCTACAGGGACTAACTATGGCTACACCTTC. It specifies CASSPTGTNYGYTF.

The chain couples TRBV4-1 to TRBJ2-7, with D tentatively TRBD2 (6 bases). CDR3 length: 15 residues. Germline loops: CDR1 MGHRA, CDR2 YSYEKL. The V end lost 4 bases, the J end lost 7 bases, and 20 bases lay between the germline ends. This CDR3 reads CASSRDGGPYNEQYF. CDR3 nucleotide sequence: TGCGCCAGCAGCCGGGACGGGGGTCCTTACAATGAGCAGTACTTC.

The chain employs TRBV6-5 and TRBJ2-7, with D perhaps being TRBD1 or TRBD2 (5 bases each). V dropped 4 bases and J dropped 7 bases, with 17 bases sitting between them. This CDR3 is 14 amino acids long. Germline assignment: CDR1 MNHEY and CDR2 SVGAGI. The chain's CDR3 is CASSLGTSNEEQYF. CDR3 nucleotide sequence: TGTGCCAGCAGTTTGGGGACGTCCAATGAGGAGCAGTACTTC.